This T cell receptor beta chain stems from a study of CD8 T cells in ankylosing spondylitis. V was cut by 4 bases and J by 2 bases, with 12 bases left in between. The CDR3 consists of 15 residues. Germline V lookup: CDR1 KGHDR, CDR2 SFDVKD. This clonotype was counted ten times or more. TCRdb itself ran the 5' RACE reads through MiXCR, one entry per CDR3 protein. The sample holds about 230,000 distinct CDR3 sequences, 7% to 10% seen once. Sequencing was performed on blood, either unsorted or a sorted T cell fraction (not recorded which). The rearrangement links TRBV24-1 to TRBJ2-3; possible D gene TRBD1, 6 bases. The clonotype originates from a female donor with ankylosing spondylitis or in good health (not recorded which). Written as DNA, the CDR3 is TGTGCCACCAGTGACCCGGGACAAATCACAGATACGCAGTATTTT. Protein product: CATSDPGQITDTQYF.